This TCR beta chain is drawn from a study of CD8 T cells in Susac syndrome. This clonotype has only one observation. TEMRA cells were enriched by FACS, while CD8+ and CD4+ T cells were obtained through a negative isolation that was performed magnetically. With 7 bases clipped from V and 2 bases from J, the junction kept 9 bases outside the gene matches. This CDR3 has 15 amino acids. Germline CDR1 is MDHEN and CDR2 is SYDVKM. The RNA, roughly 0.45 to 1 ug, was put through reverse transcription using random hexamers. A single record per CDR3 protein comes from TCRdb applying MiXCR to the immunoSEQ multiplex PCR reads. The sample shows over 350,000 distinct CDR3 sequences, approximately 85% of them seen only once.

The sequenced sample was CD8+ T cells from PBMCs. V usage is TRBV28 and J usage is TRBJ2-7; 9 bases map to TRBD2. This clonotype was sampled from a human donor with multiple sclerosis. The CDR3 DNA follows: TGTGCCAGCAAATTGACCAGCGGGGGGACCTACGAGCAGTACTTC. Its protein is CASKLTSGGTYEQYF.